This entry describes one T cell receptor (beta chain). It has no known antigen specificity. No base qualities exist here, and no much larger clone lies one base off it. The data derive from a study of shared clonotypes between healthy human individuals (dated by TCRdb to about 2020). Background for the entire study: The cohort comprised a couple of women and a few men aged 18 to 49 years. Blood TCR repertoires of several healthy adults were deeply sequenced to estimate repertoire size and the extent of clonotype sharing between individuals. Different laboratories and diverse techniques were used to prepare libraries and sequence TCR repertoires, to increase sequencing depth and limit assay-specific biases. Per donor, leukapheresis produced somewhere between about 0.9 and 10 billion PBMCs.

Overall results and qualifications from the work: Sampling was restricted to blood, and TCR repertoires in tissues likely differ from the TCR repertoires found in blood. Because the study included only a small number of donors, the genetic and exposure-history diversity represented was limited. Pairwise subsampling indicated that sequencing depth was expected to affect the degree of clonotype sharing among donors.

Using the deep immunoSEQ assay, multiplex PCR amplified TCR CDR3 regions from genomic DNA. Extracted genomic DNA from each cell subset was distributed evenly across all wells of several immunoSEQ 96-well plates, and each plate was treated as a replicate. Each replicate PCR for unsorted PBMC received 250 to 300 ng genomic DNA, equal to approximately 29,000 T cell genomes. Ten immunoSEQ deep assay plates were used to sequence unsorted PBMC genomic DNA. The purified libraries were quantified using a Qubit 3.0 fluorometer, sized with a Bioanalyzer 2100, and then quantified again using the KAPA Library Quantification kit. Every immunoSEQ 96-well plate was sequenced on a dedicated single-read 150-cycle Illumina NextSeq 550 flow cell. On the authors' methods: Because the immunoSEQ output included only junctional sequences and no quality scores, the filtering could not be the same as the filtering used for full-length reads. Sequences were annotated with PyIR, a Python wrapper for IgBLAST v1.9, and V/J genes and CDR3 were assigned using IMGT germline references. Reads with weak V/J assignments (E-value above 1e-6), missing CDR3, stop codons, out-of-frame junctions, or ambiguous translated residues were removed. V3J clonotypes were defined by identical inferred V gene, J gene, and CDR3 amino acid sequence. The percentage overlap between two repertoires was calculated by dividing the number of shared unique clonotypes by the size of the smaller repertoire. Three approaches were used to assess repertoire richness: RTK rarefaction, the Chao1 estimator, and Recon v2.1 estimates of unobserved clonotypes. In TCRdb, the immuneACCESS table is reduced to in-frame sequences with V and J assigned. These tables do not hold every clone; where another copy was compared, an unresolved V gene accounts for under half, and the others remain unexplained. V and J calls and clone size are copied from that table; D and trimming were computed from the DNA. The sample table contains about 490,000 clones; only one count was recorded for roughly 78% of them. In total, the top ten clones hold approximately 12% of the sample.

Cut back by 5 bases and 10 bases, the V and J ends lie 20 bases apart. Based on the germline V gene, the CDR1 and CDR2 sequences are SGHTA and FQGNSA. CDR3 length: 14 amino acids, cysteine to phenylalanine. The CDR3 DNA has 42 bases and is translated from base 1. Healthy HIV-negative adults with no recently reported acute infections or vaccinations were included as donors. Every donor was a Caucasian adult living in Nashville, Tennessee, USA. For unsorted samples, 75 million to 90 million PBMCs were counted, and genomic DNA was extracted using the QIAamp DNA Blood Mini kit. Blood was collected by leukapheresis, and PBMCs were isolated by Ficoll-Histopaque density gradient centrifugation and then cryopreserved in liquid nitrogen vapor phase.

The chain employs TRBV7-2 and TRBJ1-1, and TRBD1 may be the D gene, going by 6 matching bases. The clonotype was recovered from a woman aged 35 to 49 in good health. Some clones in this sample may be carry-over from other donors' samples. The sequenced material came from PBMCs. The nucleotide sequence reads TGTGCCAGCAGCCTAACAGGGTTTCCCAGGGGAGCTTTCTTT. Its amino acids are CASSLTGFPRGAFF.